One sample yielded the 9 T cell receptor beta chains listed below, sequenced in a study of long-term antiretroviral therapy in people with HIV. Assay version v3.0 of immunoSEQ was used, and it was run at survey level. Using immunoSEQ multiplex PCR, the repertoire was profiled, and TCRdb retains in-frame clones only, with some absent. The sample lists under 14,000 clones, 81% occurring once. This sample comprised unsorted PBMCs, obtained 1.8 years after starting antiretroviral therapy. The receptors come from a man aged 35 to 55 with HIV.

This chain uses TRBV19 with TRBJ2-1, with 14 bases aligning to TRBD2. Germline-derived CDR1 and CDR2 are LNHDA and SQIVND (reference sequence). Unmatched junction bases numbered 8, after V lost 5 bases and J lost 8 bases. The CDR3 contains 16 residues. In DNA form, the CDR3 reads TGTGCCAGTAGTGCTCGACTAGCGGGAGGGAGGGATGAGCAGTTCTTC. Protein sequence: CASSARLAGGRDEQFF.

The gene calls are TRBV27 and TRBJ2-1; TRBD2 matches at 8 bases. The CDR3 contains 22 residues. Germline lookup yields CDR1 MNHEY and CDR2 SMNVEV (reference sequence). V shed 7 bases, J shed 0 bases, and the junction held 26 bases outside the gene matches. The CDR3 protein is CASTTIGGRGGRGASSYNEQFF. Written as DNA, the CDR3 is TGTGCCAGCACTACCATCGGGGGTCGGGGGGGAAGGGGAGCGAGCTCCTACAATGAGCAGTTCTTC.

The chain carries TRBV11-3 and TRBJ2-3; no firm D call. The CDR3 consists of 12 residues. The V end lost 4 bases, the J end lost 5 bases, and 7 bases lay between the germline ends. In germline, CDR1 is SGHNT, CDR2 YENEEA. Written as DNA, the CDR3 is TGTGCCAGCAGCTCCCGGAGAGATACGCAGTATTTT. This translates into CASSSRRDTQYF. The full variable domain, its missing parts supplied by reference TRBV11-3 and TRBJ2-3, is EAGVVQSPRYKIIEKKQPVAFWCNPISGHNTLYWYLQNLGQGPELLIRYENEEAVDDSQLPKDRFSAERLKGVDSTLKIQPAELGDSAVYLCASSSRRDTQYFGPGTRLTVL.

The gene calls are TRBV7-3 and TRBJ1-2; D uncertain. V was shortened by 4 bases and J by 4 bases, with 7 bases between the two germline ends. There are 12 residues in the CDR3. CDR1 SGHTA and CDR2 FQGTGA come from the germline V gene. Here the CDR3 reads CASSSTVYGYTF. In DNA, the CDR3 is TGTGCCAGCAGCTCGACGGTCTATGGCTACACCTTC. The full variable domain, completed using reference TRBV7-3 and TRBJ1-2, is GAGVSQTPSNKVTEKGKYVELRCDPISGHTALYWYRQSLGQGPEFLIYFQGTGAADDSGLPNDRFFAVRPEGSVSTLKIQRTERGDSAVYLCASSSTVYGYTFGSGTRLTVV.

The V gene is TRBV7-2, the J gene TRBJ2-3; D unclear. V gave up 1 base and J gave up 4 bases, with 12 bases separating them. The V gene's germline CDR1 is SGHTA and CDR2 FQGNSA. This CDR3 spans 15 amino acids. CDR3 region: CASSLVPPTADTQYF. The DNA of the CDR3 is TGTGCCAGCAGCTTAGTCCCCCCGACGGCAGATACGCAGTATTTT.

The J gene is TRBJ2-3, the V gene TRBV15; TRBD2 agrees at 8 bases. Trimming cost V 2 bases and J 0 bases; bases outside gene matches: 7. The CDR3 extends over 17 amino acids. Germline-derived CDR1 and CDR2 are LNHNV and YYDKDF (reference sequence). CDR3 loop: CATSRSRGLVSTDTQYF. For the CDR3, the DNA is TGTGCCACCAGCAGATCTCGGGGACTAGTGAGCACAGATACGCAGTATTTT.

The J gene is TRBJ1-1, the V gene TRBV14, with a possible D match to TRBD1 (5 bases). The CDR3 contains 16 residues. Per germline, CDR1 SGHDN and CDR2 FVKESK. With 0 bases removed from V and 3 bases from J, the gap between germline ends came to 14 bases. The CDR3 DNA reads TGTGCCAGCAGCCAAGACGGGGCAGGGTGGTACACTGAAGCTTTCTTT. Translating gives CASSQDGAGWYTEAFF.

The chain recombines TRBV7-3 with TRBJ2-1; 8 bases are shared with TRBD2. The CDR3 is 15 residues long. J lost 6 bases, V lost 5 bases, and 9 bases had no gene match. Germline V gene lookup returns CDR1 SGHTA and CDR2 FQGTGA. The CDR3 reads CASSPPGGSANEQFF. CDR3 coding DNA: TGTGCCAGCAGCCCCCCGGGGGGGAGCGCCAATGAGCAGTTCTTC.

This chain links TRBV21-1 with TRBJ1-1; the table assigns TRBD1, which was not confirmed against the DNA. TRBV21-1 is a documented pseudogene. The CDR3 is 14 residues long. The CDR3 DNA reads as TGTGCCAGCAGCAAAGGAAAAGGGGACACTGAAGCTTTCTTT. Its translation is CASSKGKGDTEAFF.